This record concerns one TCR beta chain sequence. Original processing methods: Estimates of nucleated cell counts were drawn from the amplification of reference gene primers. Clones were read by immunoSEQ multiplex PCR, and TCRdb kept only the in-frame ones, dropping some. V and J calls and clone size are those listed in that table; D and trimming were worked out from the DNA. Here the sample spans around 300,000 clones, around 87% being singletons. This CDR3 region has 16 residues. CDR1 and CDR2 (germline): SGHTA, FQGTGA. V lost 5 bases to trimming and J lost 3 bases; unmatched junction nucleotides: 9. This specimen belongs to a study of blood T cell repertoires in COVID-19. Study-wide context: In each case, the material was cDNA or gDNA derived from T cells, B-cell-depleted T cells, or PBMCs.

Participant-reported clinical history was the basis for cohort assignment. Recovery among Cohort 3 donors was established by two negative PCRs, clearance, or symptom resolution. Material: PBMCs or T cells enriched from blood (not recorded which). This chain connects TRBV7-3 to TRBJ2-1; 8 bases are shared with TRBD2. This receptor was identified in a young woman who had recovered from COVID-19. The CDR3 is CASSPRASGGYNEQFF. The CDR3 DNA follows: TGTGCCAGCAGCCCCAGGGCAAGCGGGGGCTACAATGAGCAGTTCTTC.